This is a list of T cell receptor beta chains from one sample in a study of shared clonotypes between healthy human individuals. Generated by immunoSEQ multiplex PCR, the TCRdb table keeps only in-frame clones and is missing some. The sample holds over 850,000 clones; about 84% are singletons and the top ten take 0.5% to 0.65%. The sequenced sample consisted of memory CD4+ T cells from PBMCs. These TCRs come from a man aged 18 to 35 in good health. Some clones in this sample may be carry-over from other donors' samples. The CDR3 runs from the conserved cysteine through the conserved F or W. The D gene is left open where the match is weak. Size is stated for part of the rows, as once, few or many counts, or as a class when the clone is expanded.

cdr3_nt cdr3_aa v_call d_call clone_size j_call
TGTGCCAGCAGTTTGGCAGGGGACGGGGGAGAGACCCAGTACTTC CASSLAGDGGETQYF TRBV28 . . TRBJ2-5
TGTGCCAGCAGCTTAGCGGTAATCGCTGGAAACACCATATATTTT CASSLAVIAGNTIYF TRBV7-2 . . TRBJ1-3
TGCGCCAGCGAGGTGAGCGGGAGCAAATACGAGCAGTACTTC CASEVSGSKYEQYF TRBV5-1 TRBD2 . TRBJ2-7
TGTGCCAGCAGTTTAGGTCGACCTCCCGGCGAGCAGTACTTC CASSLGRPPGEQYF TRBV27 . . TRBJ2-7
TGTGCCAGCAGCTCCCCAGGGGGCTATGGCTACACCTTC CASSSPGGYGYTF TRBV11-2 TRBD1 . TRBJ1-2
TGTGCCAGCAGCTTAGGCCAGTTTGACGAGCAGTACTTC CASSLGQFDEQYF TRBV11-1 . . TRBJ2-7
TGCGCCAGCAGCCGGGACTCAAGATACTACGAGCAGTACTTC CASSRDSRYYEQYF TRBV5-1 . few TRBJ2-7
TGTGCCAGCAGTTTGGGGCCTTACACCGGGGAGCTGTTTTTT CASSLGPYTGELFF TRBV27 . . TRBJ2-2
TGCGCCAGCAGTGGTACCGGGGGATACGAGCAGTACTTC CASSGTGGYEQYF TRBV10-1 . . TRBJ2-7
TGTGCCAGCAGTTACTCGAGGGAAGCTAACTATGGCTACACCTTC CASSYSREANYGYTF TRBV6-5 . . TRBJ1-2
TGTGCCAGCAGCTTAACGGGACTAGCGGGAAGTGAGCAGTTCTTC CASSLTGLAGSEQFF TRBV7-9 TRBD2 . TRBJ2-1
TGCGCCAGCAGCTTAATGGGCCAGGGAGAGACCCAGTACTTC CASSLMGQGETQYF TRBV5-1 . . TRBJ2-5
TGTGCCAGCAGCCAAGCAGGATCGAACACCGGGGAGCTGTTTTTT CASSQAGSNTGELFF TRBV4-2 . . TRBJ2-2
TGCAGCGGGACCGGGACTAGCGGGAGTTTAGAGCAGTATTTT CSGTGTSGSLEQYF TRBV29-1 TRBD2 . TRBJ2-3
TGTGCCAGCAGCTTAACGGGGTTAGCGGGAGTAGGCGCCGGGGAGCTGTTTTTT CASSLTGLAGVGAGELFF TRBV7-3 TRBD2 . TRBJ2-2
TGTGCCAGCAGTATTCCGGGACTCAGCACAGATACGCAGTATTTT CASSIPGLSTDTQYF TRBV6-6 . few TRBJ2-3
TGTGCCAGCAGCTTAGATCTGGGGGAGACCGGTGAGCAGTTCTTC CASSLDLGETGEQFF TRBV7-9 . once TRBJ2-1
TGTGCCAGCAGAAGACAGCCAGGAAACACCATATATTTT CASRRQPGNTIYF TRBV2 . . TRBJ1-3
TGTGCCTGGAGCTGGGGACTAGACGATGGCTACACCTTC CAWSWGLDDGYTF TRBV30 . . TRBJ1-2
TGTGCCAGCAGCACATACAGGGTCAATGAGCAGTTCTTC CASSTYRVNEQFF TRBV28 . . TRBJ2-1
TGTGCCAGCAGCTTAAAAGGTGCGAATGAGCAGTTCTTC CASSLKGANEQFF TRBV13 . . TRBJ2-1
TGTGCCAGCAGCACGGGGACTAGCGGGACAACAGATACGCAGTATTTT CASSTGTSGTTDTQYF TRBV9 TRBD2 few TRBJ2-3
TGCGCCAGCAGTTCCGGGACTAGCGACTACAATGAGCAGTTCTTC CASSSGTSDYNEQFF TRBV5-1 TRBD2 . TRBJ2-1
TGTGCCAGCAGCGTCGGGACAGGGGGCTCCTTCCAAGAGACCCAGTACTTC CASSVGTGGSFQETQYF TRBV9 TRBD1 . TRBJ2-5
TGTGCCAGCAGCTTAGATTCGGGGGACACAGATACGCAGTATTTT CASSLDSGDTDTQYF TRBV7-3 . . TRBJ2-3
TGTGCCAGCAGCCCAACTAGCGGGAAAGCCAATGAGCAGTTCTTC CASSPTSGKANEQFF TRBV6-6 TRBD2 . TRBJ2-1
TGCGCCAGCAGTCAATTGGCAAATCCGGGACAGCGCTACGAGCAGTACTTC CASSQLANPGQRYEQYF TRBV23-1 TRBD1 . TRBJ2-7
TGCGCCAGCAGCTTGTCGGGCCCGGGGATGGGTGAGCAGTACTTC CASSLSGPGMGEQYF TRBV5-1 . . TRBJ2-7
TGTGCCAGCAGCGTCATTAGCGGGAACTACAATGAGCAGTTCTTC CASSVISGNYNEQFF TRBV9 TRBD2 . TRBJ2-1
TGTGCCAGCAGCGGACAGGGGGGAAATTACGAGCAGTACTTC CASSGQGGNYEQYF TRBV6-1 TRBD1 . TRBJ2-7
TGCGCCAGCAGCTTGTATGGGGGAACCGAAAAACTGTTTTTT CASSLYGGTEKLFF TRBV5-1 . few TRBJ1-4
TGTGCCAGCAGCTCGGCCGGGACAGGGGTACTGAGGAACTATGGCTACACCTTC CASSSAGTGVLRNYGYTF TRBV5-6 TRBD1 few TRBJ1-2
TGTGCCAGCAGCAAGTCAATCGGAGCGGCCTATGGCTACACCTTC CASSKSIGAAYGYTF TRBV11-3 . . TRBJ1-2
TGTGCCAGCAGCGCCTACAGAAATCAGCCCCAGCATTTT CASSAYRNQPQHF TRBV7-2 . . TRBJ1-5
TGCGCCAGCAGCCAAAGGAGGGGACAGGGACAAGAGACCCAGTACTTC CASSQRRGQGQETQYF TRBV7-9 TRBD1 . TRBJ2-5
TGTGCCAGCGTCGGGACCTTAACCGACGAGCAGTACTTC CASVGTLTDEQYF TRBV28 . . TRBJ2-7
TGTGCCAGCAGTGAAGCCCAGGGGACGGGGAAGACCCAGTACTTC CASSEAQGTGKTQYF TRBV6-1 . . TRBJ2-5
TGTGCCATCAGCGAACGGAGTCAGAGCACAGATACGCAGTATTTT CAISERSQSTDTQYF TRBV10-3 . few TRBJ2-3
TGTGCCAGTACCCAGGGGACAGGGAACTATGGCTACACCTTC CASTQGTGNYGYTF TRBV19 TRBD1 . TRBJ1-2
TGCGCCAGCAGCTTGGACCGGGCCGCGCTCAATGAGCAGTTCTTC CASSLDRAALNEQFF TRBV5-1 . . TRBJ2-1
TGTGCCAGCAGCTTATCGGGCAGGAACACTGAAGCTTTCTTT CASSLSGRNTEAFF TRBV7-3 . . TRBJ1-1
TGTGCCAGCAGATTGACCGGGGAGCTGTTTTTT CASRLTGELFF TRBV28 . . TRBJ2-2
TGCAGCGTTGAAGGGGGACAGGGGGCATCCGAGCAGTACTTC CSVEGGQGASEQYF TRBV29-1 TRBD1 . TRBJ2-7
TGTGCCAGCAGCCCAGGACAGGGGGAGGTGAACACTGAAGCTTTCTTT CASSPGQGEVNTEAFF TRBV7-2 TRBD1 . TRBJ1-1
TGTGCCAGCAGCGAGGGGAGGTGGAGACAAGAGACCCAGTACTTC CASSEGRWRQETQYF TRBV11-3 . . TRBJ2-5
TGCGCCAGCAGCCATCCGGGACAGGGTAAGAGTAATGAGCAGTTCTTC CASSHPGQGKSNEQFF TRBV4-1 TRBD1 . TRBJ2-1
TGCAGCGCCATCCCTTTGAACACTGAAGCTTTCTTT CSAIPLNTEAFF TRBV29-1 . . TRBJ1-1